These 30 T cell receptor beta chains were all obtained from the same sample, sequenced in a study of early T cells in non-severe SARS-CoV-2 infection. TCRdb re-analysed the 5' RACE reads in MiXCR, keeping a single row per CDR3 protein. The sample contains about 36,000 distinct CDR3 sequences, less than 7% of which appear only once. The specimen was whole blood, collected at baseline. The receptor set was obtained from an adult who was a healthcare worker with PCR-confirmed SARS-CoV-2 infection or an uninfected control (not recorded which).

This clonotype was found many times. J is TRBJ2-7 and V is TRBV3-1; D remains ambiguous. The length of the CDR3 is 14 residues. The V end lost 5 bases, the J end lost 4 bases, and 15 bases lay between the germline ends. Germline CDR1 reads LGHDT; CDR2 reads YNNKEL (reference sequence). CDR3: CASSASAVSYEQYF. DNA of the CDR3: TGTGCCAGCAGCGCGTCGGCCGTCTCTTACGAGCAGTACTTC.

This clonotype was counted a few times. The chain couples TRBV28 to TRBJ2-7, with 9 positions matching TRBD2. The germline V gene encodes CDR1 MDHEN and CDR2 SYDVKM. The V segment lost 4 bases and the J segment 3 bases; nucleotides outside the gene matches: 13. The CDR3 spans 17 residues. Here the CDR3 reads CASSSPGREGQGYEQYF. CDR3 DNA sequence: TGTGCCAGCAGTTCCCCCGGGCGGGAGGGCCAGGGCTACGAGCAGTACTTC. Variable domain in full (rest from reference TRBV28 and TRBJ2-7): DVKVTQSSRYLVKRTGEKVFLECVQDMDHENMFWYRQDPGLGLRLIYFSYDVKMKEKGDIPEGYSVSREKKERFSLILESASTNQTSMYLCASSSPGREGQGYEQYFGPGTRLTVT.

This clonotype was observed a few times. The chain links TRBV7-9 to TRBJ1-2; D is unclear. V was cut by 5 bases and J by 2 bases, with 6 bases left in between. This CDR3 is built from 12 residues. From germline, CDR1 is SEHNR and CDR2 FQNEAQ (reference sequence). Written as DNA, the CDR3 is TGTGCCAGCAGCGCCGAGAACTATGGCTACACCTTC. Translation: CASSAENYGYTF.

The CDR3 DNA sequence: TGTGCCAGCAGTTTGGAAGGGGACGGGGAGCTGTTTTTT. Encoded protein: CASSLEGDGELFF. The chain uses TRBV28 and TRBJ2-2, with D possibly TRBD1 on 5 matching bases. CDR3 length equals 13 residues. The V end lost 3 bases, the J end lost 7 bases, and 9 bases lay between the germline ends. In germline, CDR1 is MDHEN, CDR2 SYDVKM. Supplemented by reference TRBV28 and TRBJ2-2, the full variable domain reads DVKVTQSSRYLVKRTGEKVFLECVQDMDHENMFWYRQDPGLGLRLIYFSYDVKMKEKGDIPEGYSVSREKKERFSLILESASTNQTSMYLCASSLEGDGELFFGEGSRLTVL.

This clonotype came up many times. This chain uses TRBV7-2 with TRBJ1-1, with D perhaps matching TRBD1 (6 bases). Per the germline V gene, CDR1 is SGHTA and CDR2 is FQGNSA. V was pared by 0 bases and J by 5 bases, with 13 bases between. The CDR3 runs 15 residues. CDR3 in DNA: TGTGCCAGCAGCTTAGCGATGGGGGGCACGACTGAAGCTTTCTTT. It yields the protein CASSLAMGGTTEAFF.

The chain has TRBV18 and TRBJ1-1; tentative D call: TRBD1 (6 bases). CDR3 length equals 16 residues. The germline V gene encodes CDR1 KGHSH and CDR2 LQKENI. Trimming removed 6 bases at V and 4 bases at J, with 21 bases between. CDR3 in amino acids: CASSNRDTALGTEAFF. DNA of the CDR3: TGTGCCAGCTCGAACCGGGACACAGCCCTGGGCACTGAAGCTTTCTTT.

The chain employs TRBV20-1 and TRBJ1-1; D is uncertain. Germline assignment: CDR1 DFQATT and CDR2 SNEGSKA (reference sequence). The CDR3 length is 12 residues. The CDR3 nucleotides are TGCTTCATCACGAACCCCACACTGAAAGCTTTCTTT. Translated: CFITNPTLKAFF.

This clonotype has a count of ten or more. V and J are TRBV5-6 and TRBJ2-7; TRBD1 aligns across 8 bases. CDR3 length: 15 amino acids. Per germline, CDR1 SGHDT and CDR2 YYEEEE. Unmatched junction bases numbered 12, after V lost 4 bases and J lost 6 bases. As DNA, the CDR3 is TGTGCCAGCAGCGCGGGACAGGCCCAGGGCATCGAGCAGTACTTC. Residues: CASSAGQAQGIEQYF.

The sample holds a few counts of this clonotype. This chain joins TRBV27 and TRBJ2-7; the match to TRBD2 covers 7 bases. Germline CDR1 is MNHEY and CDR2 is SMNVEV (reference sequence). V was clipped by 2 bases and J by 1 base; unmatched bases: 14. The CDR3 totals 18 residues. The CDR3 is CASSLRSPISGKSYEQYF. The CDR3 DNA reads as TGTGCCAGCAGTTTACGTTCCCCAATCAGCGGGAAATCCTACGAGCAGTACTTC.

This chain links TRBV24-1 with TRBJ2-2; D remains unclear. This CDR3 has 12 amino acids. Germline lookup yields CDR1 KGHDR and CDR2 SFDVKD. Deletions cut 4 bases from V and 8 bases from J, with 7 bases between. The CDR3 DNA follows: TGTGCCACCAGTGAGGAGACAGGGGAGCTGTTTTTT. Residues: CATSEETGELFF.

This clonotype is labeled as medium-sized. The V gene is TRBV7-3, the J gene TRBJ2-1; D may be TRBD1 or TRBD2 (5 bases each). This CDR3 is 14 amino acids long. The V end was cut by 2 bases, the J end by 7 bases, with 12 bases between. CDR1 is SGHTA and CDR2 is FQGTGA in the germline V gene. Here the CDR3 DNA reads TGTGCCAGCAGCTTAGGTGGTTGGGGGAATGAGCAGTTCTTC. This translates into CASSLGGWGNEQFF. Looking up the rest from reference TRBV7-3 and TRBJ2-1 gives the full variable domain: GAGVSQTPSNKVTEKGKYVELRCDPISGHTALYWYRQSLGQGPEFLIYFQGTGAADDSGLPNDRFFAVRPEGSVSTLKIQRTERGDSAVYLCASSLGGWGNEQFFGPGTRLTVL.

This clonotype was found many times. The V gene is TRBV4-3, the J gene TRBJ1-4; D gene uncertain. Germline V CDR1 and CDR2: LGHNA, YSLEER. The CDR3 spans 15 residues. The V end lost 0 bases, the J end lost 2 bases, and 7 bases lay between the germline ends. The CDR3 sequence is CASSQDPGTNEKLFF. CDR3 nucleotide sequence: TGCGCCAGCAGCCAAGATCCGGGGACTAATGAAAAACTGTTTTTT.

A few counts support this clonotype. J is TRBJ2-3 and V is TRBV6-2 or TRBV6-3, with 11 bases identical to TRBD2. There are 19 residues in the CDR3. V was pared by 6 bases and J by 1 base, with 15 bases of the junction left unmatched. Germline V gene sequence: CDR1 MNHEY, CDR2 SVGEGT. CDR3 nucleotide sequence: TGTGCCAGCAGAGCTACCCCGGGACTAGCGGAACTTGGCACAGATACGCAGTATTTT. Protein: CASRATPGLAELGTDTQYF.

This clonotype appeared a few times. The chain recombines TRBV10-3 with TRBJ2-3; D not certain. V was clipped by 3 bases and J by 1 base, with 11 bases between them. This CDR3 has 15 amino acids. CDR1 is ENHRY, CDR2 SYGVKD, per germline. CDR3 coding DNA: TGTGCCATCAGTGACCAGGCGGTAGGCACAGATACGCAGTATTTT. The encoded protein is CAISDQAVGTDTQYF.

This clonotype has just a few counts. The CDR3 spells CSARGLAGASGELFF. CDR3 sequence (DNA): TGCAGTGCTAGGGGACTAGCGGGAGCTTCCGGGGAGCTGTTTTTT. The V call is TRBV20-1, the J call TRBJ2-2; 14 bases are shared with TRBD2. This CDR3 spans 15 amino acids. Germline CDR1 reads DFQATT; CDR2 reads SNEGSKA (reference sequence). The junction had 3 bases not matched to a gene; V was cut back by 3 bases and J by 6 bases.

This clonotype has more than one count but fewer than ten. The CDR3 nucleotides are TGTGCCAGTAGTATGATGACAGAGGGAGAGGGCATTATAGCCAAAAACATTCAGTACTTC. This gives the protein CASSMMTEGEGIIAKNIQYF. V usage is TRBV19 and J usage is TRBJ2-4; D is possibly TRBD1 or TRBD2 (5 bases each). Germline-derived CDR1 and CDR2 are LNHDA and SQIVND (reference sequence). V was cut by 3 bases and J by 0 bases, with 24 bases left in between. This CDR3 spans 20 amino acids.

This chain links TRBV11-2 with TRBJ1-4, with unresolved D. The V and J ends lost 5 bases and 4 bases respectively, with 5 bases between them. Germline assignment: CDR1 SGHAT and CDR2 FQNNGV. The CDR3 totals 12 residues. CDR3 nucleotides: TGTGCCAGCAGCGTCATTAATGAAAAACTGTTTTTT. Its translation is CASSVINEKLFF.

The CDR3 DNA follows: TGCAGCGCGGTGGCCCAAGGACAGCTCGGCGAGCAGTACTTC. Translating it yields CSAVAQGQLGEQYF. The chain carries TRBV29-1 and TRBJ2-7, with D perhaps TRBD1 (6 bases). The CDR3 sequence is 14 residues long. Trimming took 7 bases from V and 6 from J, leaving 22 bases between them. The germline CDR1 and CDR2 sequences are SQVTM and ANQGSEA.

This clonotype was detected a few times. The chain links TRBV12-3 or TRBV12-4 to TRBJ1-5, with a possible D match to TRBD1 (6 bases). V dropped 6 bases and J dropped 2 bases, with 14 bases sitting between them. This CDR3 comprises 15 residues. The CDR3 DNA reads as TGTGCCAGCAGCCCAAGGGGGTCGGGCAATCAGCCCCAGCATTTT. Its translation: CASSPRGSGNQPQHF.

This clonotype showed up many times. The chain is built from TRBV7-6 and TRBJ2-1; the D call may be TRBD1 or TRBD2 (5 bases each). The germline V gene has CDR1 SGHVS and CDR2 FNYEAQ. Trimming removed 5 bases from V and 9 bases from J, with 20 bases in between. This CDR3 comprises 15 residues. CDR3 residues: CASSLPGTDSAEQFF. CDR3 nucleotides: TGTGCCAGCAGCCTCCCCGGGACCGATTCCGCTGAGCAGTTCTTC. Complete variable domain (other parts from reference TRBV7-6 and TRBJ2-1): GAGVSQSPRYKVTKRGQDVALRCDPISGHVSLYWYRQALGQGPEFLTYFNYEAQQDKSGLPNDRFSAERPEGSISTLTIQRTEQRDSAMYRCASSLPGTDSAEQFFGPGTRLTVL.

In this sample, this clonotype turned up many times. The V gene is TRBV6-5, the J gene TRBJ1-4, with D hard to call. The CDR3 loop spans 13 amino acids. CDR1 and CDR2 (germline): MNHEY, SVGAGI. Trimming took off 5 bases at V and 10 bases at J, with 14 bases between the two ends. The DNA of the CDR3 is TGTGCCAGCAGTCGAGACGCGGGAGGAAAACTGTTTTTT. Its protein is CASSRDAGGKLFF.

The sample holds many counts of this clonotype. In nucleotides, the CDR3 is TGTGCCAGCAGCCCCGGACAGGGCTACGAGCAGTACTTC. It yields the protein CASSPGQGYEQYF. The V gene is TRBV12-3 or TRBV12-4, the J gene TRBJ2-7; 8 positions match TRBD1. V gave up 6 bases and J gave up 3 bases; unmatched junction bases: 4. The CDR3 loop spans 13 amino acids.

At least ten counts were recorded for this clonotype. The CDR3 DNA sequence: TGTGCCAGCAGTGGCCTGGGGGGTAGTGACACTGAAGCTTTCTTT. It yields the protein CASSGLGGSDTEAFF. The chain couples TRBV6-5 to TRBJ1-1, with a tentative D call TRBD1 (5 bases). CDR1 is MNHEY, CDR2 SVGAGI, per germline. This CDR3 contains 15 residues. V was pared by 5 bases and J by 3 bases, with 16 bases between.

This clonotype was seen a handful of times. The chain couples TRBV20-1 to TRBJ2-7; TRBD2 matches 10 bases. This CDR3 is built from 15 residues. With 1 base clipped from V and 4 bases from J, the junction kept 7 bases outside the gene matches. CDR1 and CDR2 from the germline V gene are DFQATT and SNEGSKA (reference sequence). The CDR3 spells CSARGSGLAVYEQYF. The CDR3 nucleotides are TGCAGTGCTAGAGGATCAGGACTAGCGGTATACGAGCAGTACTTC.

This clonotype was observed many times. This chain joins TRBV20-1 and TRBJ1-5; 9 nucleotides match TRBD1. The V segment lost 2 bases and the J segment 8 bases; nucleotides outside the gene matches: 13. Germline lookup yields CDR1 DFQATT and CDR2 SNEGSKA (reference sequence). There are 16 residues in the CDR3. Here the CDR3 DNA reads TGCAGTGCTAGAAAGGAGACAGGGGGTTGGTCGAAGCCCCAGCATTTT. Residues: CSARKETGGWSKPQHF.

This clonotype was found many times. This chain connects TRBV7-8 to TRBJ2-5; 8 bases align to TRBD1. V shed 5 bases, J shed 5 bases, and the junction held 7 bases outside the gene matches. The CDR3 spans 14 residues. In germline, CDR1 is SGHVS, CDR2 FQNEAQ. CDR3 loop: CASSPRDRGETQYF. CDR3 bases: TGTGCCAGCAGCCCAAGAGACAGGGGCGAGACCCAGTACTTC.

V is TRBV3-1 and J is TRBJ1-3, with 7 positions matching TRBD1. V lost 7 bases to trimming and J lost 4 bases; unmatched junction nucleotides: 7. Germline values: CDR1 LGHDT, CDR2 YNNKEL (reference sequence). This CDR3 comprises 14 residues. CDR3 in amino acids: CASTRGGRGNTIYF. Here the CDR3 DNA reads TGTGCCAGCACCAGGGGGGGAAGAGGAAACACCATATATTTT.

This clonotype was seen a few times. V usage is TRBV28 and J usage is TRBJ2-3; no clear D. The CDR3 runs 12 residues. Trimming shortened V by 3 bases and J by 6 bases, and 7 bases separated the two germline ends. Germline assignment: CDR1 MDHEN and CDR2 SYDVKM. For the CDR3, the DNA is TGTGCCAGCAGTTTCGCGTCGGATACGCAGTATTTT. Translating gives CASSFASDTQYF.

This clonotype was counted only a few times. The V and J genes are TRBV28 and TRBJ1-1; maybe TRBD1 (5 bases). Germline loops: CDR1 MDHEN, CDR2 SYDVKM. The CDR3 is 12 amino acids. Trimming stripped 8 bases from V and 5 bases from J, with 12 bases between. CDR3 protein: CASGRGGTEAFF. For the CDR3, the DNA is TGTGCCAGCGGGCGTGGGGGGACTGAAGCTTTCTTT.

This clonotype showed up just a few times. V and J are TRBV7-8 and TRBJ2-1; D is undetermined. The CDR3 contains 12 residues. V gave up 3 bases and J gave up 7 bases, with 7 bases separating them. Germline CDR1 SGHVS, CDR2 FQNEAQ. CDR3 in amino acids: CASSFASNEQFF. CDR3 DNA: TGTGCCAGCAGCTTTGCGTCAAATGAGCAGTTCTTC.